This entry lists 3 T cell receptor beta chains sequenced from one sample in a study of monozygotic twins with inflammatory bowel disease. One entry per CDR3 protein, without DNA, is what TCRdb gives after re-calling the 5' RACE reads. This repertoire comprises around 200,000 distinct CDR3 sequences; its ten largest clones make up around 1.5%. Sequenced input: blood. The receptors shown here come from a human donor with ulcerative colitis or Crohn's disease, or a healthy co-twin of an affected twin (not recorded which).

The rearrangement joins TRBV6-6 to TRBJ1-5; TCRdb's D gene call, TRBD1, goes unchecked for lack of DNA. The CDR3 extends over 14 amino acids. Per the germline V gene, CDR1 is MNHNY and CDR2 is SVGAGI (reference sequence). Here the CDR3 reads CASSYTGSNQPQHF.

The V and J genes are TRBV3-1 and TRBJ1-1; absent DNA, TCRdb's TRBD1 call cannot be checked. The germline V gene has CDR1 LGHDT and CDR2 YNNKEL (reference sequence). The CDR3 contains 16 residues. The CDR3: CASSPTSTGAFSEAFF.

The J gene is TRBJ1-1, the V gene TRBV5-4; the D gene TCRdb calls, TRBD1, cannot be checked with no DNA. The CDR3 spans 14 residues. Germline V lookup: CDR1 SGHNT, CDR2 YYREEE (reference sequence). The CDR3 sequence: CASSPRGPGTEAFF.